Presented here are 15 T cell receptor beta chains from one specimen sequenced in a study of patients and donors after allogeneic stem cell transplantation (TCRdb year 2020). Library preparation used RT-PCR. Sequencing took place on a NextSeq 550. The raw public reads went through TCRdb reprocessing: fastp at Q25, MiXCR clone calling, in-frame beta chains kept. One record per CDR3 amino acid sequence lists the most common genes and DNA. The sample table contains 200,000 to 250,000 distinct CDR3 sequences; only one count was recorded for approximately 14% of them. Roughly 12% of the sample rests with the top ten. The material sequenced was blood, either unsorted or a sorted T cell fraction (not recorded which). The receptors come from a human donor who was either an allogeneic HSCT recipient or a stem cell or donor lymphocyte infusion donor (not recorded which). It is not recorded whose cells these are; they may come from a transplant donor.

This clonotype came up a few times. The gene calls are TRBV30 and TRBJ2-7; the match to TRBD1 covers 8 bases. The V and J ends lost 5 bases and 3 bases, in that order; junction bases with no gene match: 9. The CDR3 contains 14 residues. The germline CDR1 and CDR2 sequences are GTSNPN and SVGIG (reference sequence). Here the CDR3 reads CAWAGTGGFYEQYF. As DNA, the CDR3 is TGTGCCTGGGCGGGGACAGGCGGATTCTACGAGCAGTACTTC. Variable domain in full (rest from reference TRBV30 and TRBJ2-7): SQTIHQWPATLVQPVGSPLSLECTVEGTSNPNLYWYRQAAGRGLQLLFYSVGIGQISSEVPQNLSASRPQDRQFILSSKKLLLSDSGFYLCAWAGTGGFYEQYFGPGTRLTVT.

This clonotype was seen a handful of times. The chain joins TRBV15 to TRBJ2-7; no firm D call. The CDR3 spans 13 residues. V shed 1 base and J shed 6 bases, with 10 bases lying between them. The germline gives CDR1 LNHNV, CDR2 YYDKDF (reference sequence). DNA of the CDR3: TGTGCCACCAGCAGAGGAACGCAAGGCGAGCAGTACTTC. Translation: CATSRGTQGEQYF.

This clonotype was detected a few times. The rearrangement joins TRBV6-1 to TRBJ1-1; 7 bases line up with TRBD1. The CDR3 loop spans 15 amino acids. Germline CDR1 and CDR2: MNHNS and SASEGT. The V gene end was trimmed by 4 bases and the J gene end by 4 bases; junction bases not matched to a gene: 9. The CDR3 loop reads CASSGPHRGGTEAFF. As DNA, the CDR3 is TGTGCCAGCAGTGGACCCCACAGGGGAGGCACTGAAGCTTTCTTT.

A few counts support this clonotype. V usage is TRBV9 and J usage is TRBJ2-5; D possibly corresponds to TRBD2 (6 bases). V lost 0 bases, J lost 5 bases, and 14 bases lay in between. This CDR3 has 15 residues. Germline assignment: CDR1 SGDLS and CDR2 YYNGEE. CDR3 protein: CASSVDPGVGETQYF. The CDR3 region has the DNA TGTGCCAGCAGCGTAGACCCGGGGGTGGGGGAGACCCAGTACTTC. Looking up the rest from reference TRBV9 and TRBJ2-5 gives the full variable domain: DSGVTQTPKHLITATGQRVTLRCSPRSGDLSVYWYQQSLDQGLQFLIQYYNGEERAKGNILERFSAQQFPDLHSELNLSSLELGDSALYFCASSVDPGVGETQYFGPGTRLLVL.

This clonotype was counted at least ten times. V is TRBV7-9 and J is TRBJ2-7; 11 bases agree with TRBD2. V dropped 5 bases and J dropped 0; count of bases not matched to a gene: 9. CDR3 length: 17 amino acids. Looked up from germline, CDR1 is SEHNR and CDR2 is FQNEAQ (reference sequence). CDR3 loop: CASSPPGLADVSYEQYF. The CDR3 DNA sequence: TGTGCCAGCAGCCCACCGGGACTAGCGGATGTCTCCTACGAGCAGTACTTC.

This clonotype was detected ten times or more. V is TRBV5-1 and J is TRBJ2-2, with D perhaps TRBD2 (6 bases). The CDR3 runs 15 residues. Trimming removed 4 bases at V and 2 bases at J, with 12 bases between. CDR1 is SGHRS and CDR2 is YFSETQ in the germline V gene. CDR3 protein: CASSKDGTNTGELFF. The CDR3 DNA follows: TGCGCCAGCAGCAAAGACGGGACTAACACCGGGGAGCTGTTTTTT.

This chain joins TRBV6-5 and TRBJ2-5; TRBD1 matches at 8 bases. Germline loops: CDR1 MNHEY, CDR2 SVGAGI. V gave up 4 bases and J gave up 5 bases; unmatched junction bases: 6. The CDR3 contains 14 residues. CDR3 sequence (DNA): TGTGCCAGCAGTTTTCAGGGGGCGCAGGAGACCCAGTACTTC. Translated: CASSFQGAQETQYF.

The chain joins TRBV5-1 to TRBJ2-3, with a tentative D call TRBD2 (5 bases). CDR3 length equals 14 residues. Germline lookup yields CDR1 SGHRS and CDR2 YFSETQ. V lost 4 bases and J lost 5, with 14 bases in between. In DNA form, the CDR3 reads TGCGCCAGCAGCCCCCTAGGGCGGGTAGATACGCAGTATTTT. As protein: CASSPLGRVDTQYF. The complete variable domain, with remaining parts taken from reference TRBV5-1 and TRBJ2-3, reads KAGVTQTPRYLIKTRGQQVTLSCSPISGHRSVSWYQQTPGQGLQFLFEYFSETQRNKGNFPGRFSGRQFSNSRSEMNVSTLELGDSALYLCASSPLGRVDTQYFGPGTRLTVL.

This clonotype occurred many times. The chain recombines TRBV7-2 with TRBJ1-6; maybe TRBD1 (6 bases). From germline, CDR1 is SGHTA and CDR2 FQGNSA. V lost 5 bases and J 4 bases, leaving 9 bases between the germline ends. The CDR3 runs to 14 residues. The CDR3 loop reads CASSPGQYNSPLHF. DNA for the CDR3: TGTGCCAGCAGCCCCGGACAGTATAATTCACCCCTCCACTTT.

The rearrangement joins TRBV10-3 to TRBJ2-1, with TRBD2 matching 8 bases. Trimming cost V 6 bases and J 8 bases; bases outside gene matches: 3. CDR3 length: 12 amino acids. Germline CDR1 and CDR2: ENHRY and SYGVKD. Written as DNA, the CDR3 is TGTGCCATCAGCCTGACTAGCGATGAGCAGTTCTTC. Its translation: CAISLTSDEQFF.

This clonotype was detected a few times. The chain uses TRBV5-6 and TRBJ1-2; a possible D gene is TRBD1 (6 bases). CDR3 length: 13 amino acids. CDR1 SGHDT and CDR2 YYEEEE come from the germline V gene. Trimming took 5 bases from V and 4 from J, leaving 12 bases between them. The CDR3 spells CASRWGRTYGYTF. In DNA form, the CDR3 reads TGTGCCAGCAGATGGGGGCGCACCTATGGCTACACCTTC.

This clonotype was observed a few times. The chain employs TRBV5-1 and TRBJ2-7; 7 nucleotides align to TRBD1. The CDR3 consists of 14 residues. The germline gives CDR1 SGHRS, CDR2 YFSETQ. The trim removed 4 bases at V and 2 bases at J, leaving 6 bases unmatched. The CDR3 DNA follows: TGCGCCAGCAGCCCCTTGGGGACAGCCTACGAGCAGTACTTC. Protein product: CASSPLGTAYEQYF. The variable domain in full, with the rest retrieved from reference TRBV5-1 and TRBJ2-7, is KAGVTQTPRYLIKTRGQQVTLSCSPISGHRSVSWYQQTPGQGLQFLFEYFSETQRNKGNFPGRFSGRQFSNSRSEMNVSTLELGDSALYLCASSPLGTAYEQYFGPGTRLTVT.

This chain connects TRBV23-1 to TRBJ1-2; TRBD1 matches at 9 bases. Being an ORF, TRBV23-1 has a function that is uncertain. This CDR3 has 15 residues. After removal of 6 bases from V and 2 bases from J, the junction contained 7 bases not matched to a gene. DNA for the CDR3: TGCGCCAGCAGCCAAGGACAGGGGAAGAACTATGGCTACACCTTC. Its translation is CASSQGQGKNYGYTF.

The rearrangement links TRBV7-2 to TRBJ1-5, with D hard to call. CDR3 length: 13 amino acids. CDR1 is SGHTA, CDR2 FQGNSA, per germline. V was cut by 1 base and J by 7 bases, with 8 bases left in between. CDR3 coding DNA: TGTGCCAGCAGCTTAGATCCGGGACAGCCCCAGCATTTT. This encodes CASSLDPGQPQHF.

The chain has TRBV13 and TRBJ1-3; no definite D call. Germline V gene data show CDR1 as PRHDT and CDR2 as FYEKMQ (reference sequence). This CDR3 spans 15 amino acids. V was shortened by 1 base and J by 2 bases, with 9 bases between the two germline ends. Here the CDR3 reads CASSLERRAGNTIYF. CDR3 DNA: TGTGCCAGCAGCTTAGAACGACGCGCTGGAAACACCATATATTTT.